The sequence of this T cell receptor beta chain was determined in a study of type 1 regulatory T cells. Whole-study context: T-allo10 is an in vitro-generated, Tr1-enriched CD4 T cell product specific for alloantigen.

The CDR3 is 14 amino acids. Trimming shortened V by 4 bases and J by 6 bases, and 15 bases separated the two germline ends. Looked up from germline, CDR1 is SGHAT and CDR2 is FQNNGV. For this clonotype: What it recognizes is unknown.

Study conclusions and caveats: Tr1 cells had a more restricted TCR repertoire than non-Tr1 cells.

MiXCR was run by TCRdb on the reads, yielding one entry per CDR3 protein. The sample gives about 62,000 distinct CDR3 sequences, approximately 67% of which show up once; around 1.9% is in the top ten. The sample taken for sequencing was cultured non-Tr1 T cells, either the whole culture or a sorted T cell fraction (not recorded which). The V gene is TRBV11-2, the J gene TRBJ1-2; D gene unclear. The sequence derives from a human donor in good health. For the CDR3, the DNA is TGTGCCAGCAGCTCCCCACCGGGCGGCCATGGCTACACCTTC. Encoded protein: CASSSPPGGHGYTF.